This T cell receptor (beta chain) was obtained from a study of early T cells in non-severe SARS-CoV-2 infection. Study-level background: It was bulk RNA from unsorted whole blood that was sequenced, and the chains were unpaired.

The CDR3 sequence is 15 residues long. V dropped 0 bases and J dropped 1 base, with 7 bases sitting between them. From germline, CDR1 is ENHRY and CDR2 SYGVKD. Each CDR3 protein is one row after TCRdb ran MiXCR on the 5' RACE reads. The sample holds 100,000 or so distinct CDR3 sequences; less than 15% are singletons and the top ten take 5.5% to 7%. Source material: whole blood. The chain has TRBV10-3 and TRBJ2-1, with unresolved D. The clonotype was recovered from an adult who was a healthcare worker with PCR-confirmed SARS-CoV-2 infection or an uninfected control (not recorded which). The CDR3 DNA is TGTGCCATCAGTGAGTCGCCCAGTTCCTACAATGAGCAGTTCTTC. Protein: CAISESPSSYNEQFF.